This TCR beta chain stems from a study of T cells in Graves' hyperthyroidism and ophthalmopathy. Overall study results and limits: Most clonotypes expanded in the thyroid (above 0.001) were also present in blood.

On this clonotype: The antigen is not known.

The study defined stable Graves' hyperthyroidism as no ophthalmopathy progression within 18 months. Based on clinical symptoms, serum thyroxine and TRAb, thyroid ultrasound and orbital computed tomography, diagnoses were reached. It was RNA transcripts that yielded the amplified TCR beta CDR3 regions. Using the HTBI primer set, a first-round RT-PCR was run on the TCR CDR3. TCRdb recomputed calls from the multiplex PCR reads with MiXCR, one row per CDR3 protein. This repertoire shows around 340,000 distinct CDR3 sequences, 16% found once; its top ten account for around a third. The CDR3 totals 13 residues. V was pared by 6 bases and J by 3 bases, with 6 bases between. Germline values: CDR1 MNHEY, CDR2 SMNVEV (reference sequence).

The rearrangement joins TRBV27 to TRBJ2-6; D is uncertain. The clonotype was recovered from a man aged 30 to 39 with Graves' hyperthyroidism. Input material: blood. DNA for the CDR3: TGTGCCAGCAGGGCGTATGGGGCCAACGTCCTGACTTTC. Its protein product is CASRAYGANVLTF.